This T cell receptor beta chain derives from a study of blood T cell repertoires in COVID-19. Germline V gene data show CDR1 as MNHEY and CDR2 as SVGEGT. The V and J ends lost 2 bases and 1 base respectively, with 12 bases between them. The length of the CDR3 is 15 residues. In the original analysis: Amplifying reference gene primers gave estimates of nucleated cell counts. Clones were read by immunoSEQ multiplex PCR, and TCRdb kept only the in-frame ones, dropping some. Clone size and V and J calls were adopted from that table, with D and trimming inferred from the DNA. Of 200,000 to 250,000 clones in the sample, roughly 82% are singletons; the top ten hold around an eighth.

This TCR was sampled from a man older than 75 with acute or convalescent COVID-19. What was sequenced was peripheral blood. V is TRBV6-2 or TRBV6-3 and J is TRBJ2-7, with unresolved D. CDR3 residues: CASSYGGGTSYEQYF. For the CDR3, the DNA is TGTGCCAGCAGTTACGGTGGCGGAACTTCCTACGAGCAGTACTTC.